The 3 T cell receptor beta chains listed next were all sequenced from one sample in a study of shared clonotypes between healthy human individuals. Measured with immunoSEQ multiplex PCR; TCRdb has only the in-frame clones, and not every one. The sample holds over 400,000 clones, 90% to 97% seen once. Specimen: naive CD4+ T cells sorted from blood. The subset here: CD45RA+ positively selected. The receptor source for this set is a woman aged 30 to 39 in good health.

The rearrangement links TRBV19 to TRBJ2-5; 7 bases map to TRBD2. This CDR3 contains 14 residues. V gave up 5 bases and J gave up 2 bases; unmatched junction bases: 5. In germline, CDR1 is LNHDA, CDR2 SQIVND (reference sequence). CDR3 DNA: TGTGCCAGTAGTTTCCTAGCGGCTCAAGAGACCCAGTACTTC. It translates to CASSFLAAQETQYF.

The CDR3 coding sequence is TGTGCCAGCAGCTTGGATAGGGGAAATGAAAAACTGTTTTTT. Its translation is CASSLDRGNEKLFF. The V call is TRBV5-4, the J call TRBJ1-4; TRBD1 might be the D (5 bases). Germline values: CDR1 SGHNT, CDR2 YYREEE (reference sequence). This CDR3 region has 14 residues. Trimming removed 0 bases at V and 5 bases at J, with 8 bases between.

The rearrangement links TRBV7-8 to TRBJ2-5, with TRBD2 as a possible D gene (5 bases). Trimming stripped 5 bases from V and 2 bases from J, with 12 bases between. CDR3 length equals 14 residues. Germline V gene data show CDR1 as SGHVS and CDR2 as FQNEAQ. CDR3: CASSNWEIQETQYF. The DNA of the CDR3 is TGTGCCAGCAGCAATTGGGAGATACAAGAGACCCAGTACTTC.